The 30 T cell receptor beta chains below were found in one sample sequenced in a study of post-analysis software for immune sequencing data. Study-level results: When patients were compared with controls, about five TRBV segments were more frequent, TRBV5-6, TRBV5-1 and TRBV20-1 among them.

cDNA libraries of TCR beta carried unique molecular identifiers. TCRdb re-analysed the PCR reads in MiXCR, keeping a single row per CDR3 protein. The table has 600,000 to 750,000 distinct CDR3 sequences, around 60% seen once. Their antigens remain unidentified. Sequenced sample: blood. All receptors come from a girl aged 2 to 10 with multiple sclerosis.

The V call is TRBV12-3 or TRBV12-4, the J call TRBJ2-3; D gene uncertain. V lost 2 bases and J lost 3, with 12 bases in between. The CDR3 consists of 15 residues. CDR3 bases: TGTGCCAGCAGTTTATACGGAACCTCTACAGATACGCAGTATTTT. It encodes CASSLYGTSTDTQYF.

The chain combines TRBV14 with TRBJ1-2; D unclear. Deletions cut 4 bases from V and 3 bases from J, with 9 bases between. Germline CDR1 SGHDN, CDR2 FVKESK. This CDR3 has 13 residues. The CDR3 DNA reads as TGTGCCAGCAGCCTCAGGAACGACTATGGCTACACCTTC. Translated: CASSLRNDYGYTF. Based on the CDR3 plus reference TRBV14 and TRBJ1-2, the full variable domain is EAGVTQFPSHSVIEKGQTVTLRCDPISGHDNLYWYRRVMGKEIKFLLHFVKESKQDESGMPNNRFLAERTGGTYSTLKVQPAELEDSGVYFCASSLRNDYGYTFGSGTRLTVV.

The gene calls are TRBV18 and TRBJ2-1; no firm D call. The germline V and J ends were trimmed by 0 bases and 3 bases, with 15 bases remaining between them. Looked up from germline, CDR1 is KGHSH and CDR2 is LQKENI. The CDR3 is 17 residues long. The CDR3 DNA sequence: TGTGCCAGCTCACCACCGAACAGTAGGGCGATCTACAATGAGCAGTTCTTC. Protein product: CASSPPNSRAIYNEQFF. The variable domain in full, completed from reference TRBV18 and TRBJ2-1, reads NAGVMQNPRHLVRRRGQEARLRCSPMKGHSHVYWYRQLPEEGLKFMVYLQKENIIDESGMPKERFSAEFPKEGPSILRIQQVVRGDSAAYFCASSPPNSRAIYNEQFFGPGTRLTVL.

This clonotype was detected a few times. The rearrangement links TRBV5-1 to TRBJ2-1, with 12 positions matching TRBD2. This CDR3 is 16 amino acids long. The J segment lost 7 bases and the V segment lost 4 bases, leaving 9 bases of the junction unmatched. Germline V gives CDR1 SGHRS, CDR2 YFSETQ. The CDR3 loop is CASSLRLAGVGNEQFF. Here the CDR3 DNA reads TGCGCCAGCAGCCTGAGACTAGCGGGAGTTGGGAATGAGCAGTTCTTC.

The CDR3 nucleotides read TGCAGCGTTGGTTCGCGGAGCCACAATGAGCAGTTCTTC. It codes for CSVGSRSHNEQFF. The genes are TRBV29-1 and TRBJ2-1; D gene unclear. Germline CDR1 and CDR2: SQVTM and ANQGSEA. V was cut by 4 bases and J by 5 bases, with 12 bases left in between. The CDR3 has 13 residues.

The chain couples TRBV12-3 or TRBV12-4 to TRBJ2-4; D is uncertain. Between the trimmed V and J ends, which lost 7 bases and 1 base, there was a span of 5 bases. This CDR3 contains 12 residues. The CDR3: CASKEAKNIQYF. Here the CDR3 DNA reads TGTGCCAGCAAGGAGGCCAAAAACATTCAGTACTTC.

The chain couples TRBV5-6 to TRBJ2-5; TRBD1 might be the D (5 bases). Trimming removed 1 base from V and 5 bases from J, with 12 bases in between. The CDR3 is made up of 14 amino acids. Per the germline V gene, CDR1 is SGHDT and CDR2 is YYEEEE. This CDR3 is CASSLISKGETQYF. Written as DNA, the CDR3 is TGTGCCAGCAGCTTGATTAGCAAGGGGGAGACCCAGTACTTC.

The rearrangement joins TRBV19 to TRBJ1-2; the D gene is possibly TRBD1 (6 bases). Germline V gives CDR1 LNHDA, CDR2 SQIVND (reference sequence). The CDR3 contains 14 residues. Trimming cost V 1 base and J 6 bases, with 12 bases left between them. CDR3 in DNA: TGTGCCAGTAGTATAGCCTCAGGGGCACATGGCTACACCTTC. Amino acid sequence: CASSIASGAHGYTF.

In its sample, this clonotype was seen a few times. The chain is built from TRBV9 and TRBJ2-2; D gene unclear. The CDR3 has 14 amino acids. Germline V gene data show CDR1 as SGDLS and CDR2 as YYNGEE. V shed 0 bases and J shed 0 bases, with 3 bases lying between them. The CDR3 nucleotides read TGTGCCAGCAGCGTAGGCACGAACACCGGGGAGCTGTTTTTT. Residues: CASSVGTNTGELFF.

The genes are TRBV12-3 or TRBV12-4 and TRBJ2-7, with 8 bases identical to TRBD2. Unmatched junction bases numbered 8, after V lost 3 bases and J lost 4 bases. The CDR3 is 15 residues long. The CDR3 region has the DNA TGTGCCAGCAGTTTTGCGCTAGCGGGTCGATACGAGCAGTACTTC. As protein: CASSFALAGRYEQYF.

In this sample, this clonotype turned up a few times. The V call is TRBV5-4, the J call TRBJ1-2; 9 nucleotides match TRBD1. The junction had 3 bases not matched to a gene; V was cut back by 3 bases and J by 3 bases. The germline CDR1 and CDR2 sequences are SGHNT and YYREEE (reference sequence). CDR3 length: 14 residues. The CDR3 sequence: CASSWRTGDYGYTF. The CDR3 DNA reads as TGTGCCAGCAGCTGGCGGACAGGGGACTATGGCTACACCTTC. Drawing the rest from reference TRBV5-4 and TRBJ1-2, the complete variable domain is ETGVTQSPTHLIKTRGQQVTLRCSSQSGHNTVSWYQQALGQGPQFIFQYYREEENGRGNFPPRFSGLQFPNYSSELNVNALELDDSALYLCASSWRTGDYGYTFGSGTRLTVV.

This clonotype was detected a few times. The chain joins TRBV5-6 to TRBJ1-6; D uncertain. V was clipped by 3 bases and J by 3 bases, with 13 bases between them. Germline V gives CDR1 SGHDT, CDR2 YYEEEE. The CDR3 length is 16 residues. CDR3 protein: CASSYRVQRYNSPLHF. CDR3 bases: TGTGCCAGCAGCTACCGGGTCCAACGCTATAATTCACCCCTCCACTTT.

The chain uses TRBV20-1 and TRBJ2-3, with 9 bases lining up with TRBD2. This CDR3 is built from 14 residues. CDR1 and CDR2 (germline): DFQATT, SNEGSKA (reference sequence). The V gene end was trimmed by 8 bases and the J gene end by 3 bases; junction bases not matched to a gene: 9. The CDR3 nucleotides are TGCAGTAATAGCGGGAGAGTAGGAACAGATACGCAGTATTTT. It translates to CSNSGRVGTDTQYF.

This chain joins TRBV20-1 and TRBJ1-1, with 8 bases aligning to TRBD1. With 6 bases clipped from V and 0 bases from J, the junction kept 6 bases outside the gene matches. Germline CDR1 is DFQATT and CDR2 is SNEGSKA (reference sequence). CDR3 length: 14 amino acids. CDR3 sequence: CSAHYRGMNTEAFF. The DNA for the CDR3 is TGCAGTGCCCACTACAGGGGGATGAACACTGAAGCTTTCTTT.

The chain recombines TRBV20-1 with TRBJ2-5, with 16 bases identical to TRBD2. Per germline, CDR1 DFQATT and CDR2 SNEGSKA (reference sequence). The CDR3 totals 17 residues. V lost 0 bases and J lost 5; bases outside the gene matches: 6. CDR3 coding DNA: TGCAGTGCTAGAGAGGGGACTAGCGGGAGGGCCGGGGAGACCCAGTACTTC. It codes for CSAREGTSGRAGETQYF.

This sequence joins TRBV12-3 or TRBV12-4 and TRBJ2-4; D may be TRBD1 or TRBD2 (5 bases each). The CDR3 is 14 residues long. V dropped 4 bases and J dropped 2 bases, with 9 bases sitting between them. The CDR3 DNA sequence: TGTGCCAGCAGTTACGGGGCGTCCAAAAACATTCAGTACTTC. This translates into CASSYGASKNIQYF.

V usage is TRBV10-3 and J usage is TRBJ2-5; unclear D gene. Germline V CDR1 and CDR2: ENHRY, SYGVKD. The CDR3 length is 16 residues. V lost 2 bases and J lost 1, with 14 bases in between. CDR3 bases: TGTGCCATCAGTGAGATGGGGTTTGTGGCCCAAGAGACCCAGTACTTC. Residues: CAISEMGFVAQETQYF.

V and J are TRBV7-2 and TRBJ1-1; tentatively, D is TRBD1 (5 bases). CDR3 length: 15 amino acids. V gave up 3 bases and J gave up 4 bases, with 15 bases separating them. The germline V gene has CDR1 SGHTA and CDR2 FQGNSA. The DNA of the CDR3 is TGTGCCAGCAGCTTGTTAAGGGGCGGCGGCACTGAAGCTTTCTTT. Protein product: CASSLLRGGGTEAFF.

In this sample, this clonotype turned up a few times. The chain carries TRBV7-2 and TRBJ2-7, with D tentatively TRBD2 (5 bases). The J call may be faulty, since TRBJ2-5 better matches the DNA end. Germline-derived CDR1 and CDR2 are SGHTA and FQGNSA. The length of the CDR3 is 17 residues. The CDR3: CASSTTPGVTIRETQYF. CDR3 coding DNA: TGTGCCAGCAGCACTACCCCCGGGGTTACCATCAGAGAGACCCAGTACTTC.

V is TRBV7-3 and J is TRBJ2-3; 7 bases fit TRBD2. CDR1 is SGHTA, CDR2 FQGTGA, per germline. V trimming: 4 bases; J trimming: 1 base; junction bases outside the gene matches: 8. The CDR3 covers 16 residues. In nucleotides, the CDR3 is TGTGCCAGCAGCTCCCCTAGCGGAGGGGGCACAGATACGCAGTATTTT. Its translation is CASSSPSGGGTDTQYF.

DNA for the CDR3: TGCAGTGCTAGAGGACTAGCGGGGAAAAACATTCAGTACTTC. Amino acids: CSARGLAGKNIQYF. The chain combines TRBV20-1 with TRBJ2-4; the match to TRBD2 covers 11 bases. The CDR3 consists of 14 residues. Germline trimming cut 1 base from V and 4 bases from J; bases unmatched to any gene: 0. Per the germline V gene, CDR1 is DFQATT and CDR2 is SNEGSKA (reference sequence).

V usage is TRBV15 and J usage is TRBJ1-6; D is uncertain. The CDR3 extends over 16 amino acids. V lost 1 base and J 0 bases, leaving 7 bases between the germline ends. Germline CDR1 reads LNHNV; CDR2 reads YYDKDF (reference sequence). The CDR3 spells CATSRGPSSYNSPLHF. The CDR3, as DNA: TGTGCCACCAGCAGAGGTCCGAGCTCCTATAATTCACCCCTCCACTTT.

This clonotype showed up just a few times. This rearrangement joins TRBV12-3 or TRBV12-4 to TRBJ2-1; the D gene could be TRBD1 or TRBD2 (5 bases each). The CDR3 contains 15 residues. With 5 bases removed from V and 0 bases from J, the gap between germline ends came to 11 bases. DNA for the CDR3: TGTGCCAGCAGTCCAACTAGGGGCTCCTACAATGAGCAGTTCTTC. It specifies CASSPTRGSYNEQFF.

Here the CDR3 DNA reads TGCAGTGCTAGTAGGCAGGGGGCGCAGGTTCGGGAGCAGTACTTC. Translated, it gives CSASRQGAQVREQYF. V is TRBV20-1 and J is TRBJ2-7, with TRBD1 identical over 8 bases. In germline, CDR1 is DFQATT, CDR2 SNEGSKA (reference sequence). The CDR3 is 15 residues long. The V segment lost 3 bases and the J segment 7 bases; nucleotides outside the gene matches: 14.

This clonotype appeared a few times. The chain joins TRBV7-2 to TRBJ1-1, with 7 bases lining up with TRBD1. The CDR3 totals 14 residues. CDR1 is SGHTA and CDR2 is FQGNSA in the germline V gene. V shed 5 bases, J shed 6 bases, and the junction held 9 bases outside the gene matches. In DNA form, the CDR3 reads TGTGCCAGCAGCCCCCAGGGGGTCTCGGCTGAAGCTTTCTTT. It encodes CASSPQGVSAEAFF. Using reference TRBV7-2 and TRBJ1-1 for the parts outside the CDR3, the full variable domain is GAGVSQSPSNKVTEKGKDVELRCDPISGHTALYWYRQSLGQGLEFLIYFQGNSAPDKSGLPSDRFSAERTGGSVSTLTIQRTQQEDSAVYLCASSPQGVSAEAFFGQGTRLTVV.

CDR3 DNA: TGTGCCAGCAGGGGGGACGGCTACAATGAGCAGTTCTTC. Translating gives CASRGDGYNEQFF. This rearrangement joins TRBV28 to TRBJ2-1; D tentatively reads TRBD1 or TRBD2 (5 bases each). CDR3 length: 13 amino acids. V lost 6 bases and J lost 3, with 9 bases in between. Germline values: CDR1 MDHEN, CDR2 SYDVKM. The whole variable domain, filled in from reference TRBV28 and TRBJ2-1, reads DVKVTQSSRYLVKRTGEKVFLECVQDMDHENMFWYRQDPGLGLRLIYFSYDVKMKEKGDIPEGYSVSREKKERFSLILESASTNQTSMYLCASRGDGYNEQFFGPGTRLTVL.

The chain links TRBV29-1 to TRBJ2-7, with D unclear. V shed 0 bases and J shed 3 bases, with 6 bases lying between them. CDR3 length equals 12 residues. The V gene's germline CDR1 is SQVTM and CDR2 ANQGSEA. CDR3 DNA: TGCAGCGTTGAAGAACCCAACTACGAGCAGTACTTC. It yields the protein CSVEEPNYEQYF.

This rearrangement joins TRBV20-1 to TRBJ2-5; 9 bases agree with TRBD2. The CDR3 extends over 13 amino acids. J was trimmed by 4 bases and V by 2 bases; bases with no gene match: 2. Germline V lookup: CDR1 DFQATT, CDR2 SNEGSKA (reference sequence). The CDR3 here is CSARLAGVETQYF. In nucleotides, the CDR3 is TGCAGTGCTAGATTAGCGGGAGTAGAGACCCAGTACTTC.

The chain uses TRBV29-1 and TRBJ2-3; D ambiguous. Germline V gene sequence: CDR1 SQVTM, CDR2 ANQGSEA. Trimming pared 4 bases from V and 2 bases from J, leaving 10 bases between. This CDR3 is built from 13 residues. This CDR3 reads CSVGQGNTDTQYF. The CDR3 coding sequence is TGCAGCGTTGGTCAAGGGAACACAGATACGCAGTATTTT.

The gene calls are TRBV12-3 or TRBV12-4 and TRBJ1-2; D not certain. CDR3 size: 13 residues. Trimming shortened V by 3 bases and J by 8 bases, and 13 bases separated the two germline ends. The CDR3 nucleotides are TGTGCCAGCAGTTTCAACGGAAACCACGGCTACACCTTC. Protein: CASSFNGNHGYTF.